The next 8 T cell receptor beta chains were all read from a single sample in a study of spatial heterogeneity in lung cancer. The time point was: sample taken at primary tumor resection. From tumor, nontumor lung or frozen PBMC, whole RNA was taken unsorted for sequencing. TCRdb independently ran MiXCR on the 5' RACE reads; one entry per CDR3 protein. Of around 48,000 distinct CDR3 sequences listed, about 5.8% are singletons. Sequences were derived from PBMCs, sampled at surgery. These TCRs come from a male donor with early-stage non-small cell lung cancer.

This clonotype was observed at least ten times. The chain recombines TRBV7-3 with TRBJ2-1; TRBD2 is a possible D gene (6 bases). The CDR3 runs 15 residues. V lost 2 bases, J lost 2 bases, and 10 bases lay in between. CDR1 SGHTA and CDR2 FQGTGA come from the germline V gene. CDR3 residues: CASSLWGVTYNEQFF. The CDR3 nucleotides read TGTGCCAGCAGCTTATGGGGGGTTACCTACAATGAGCAGTTCTTC.

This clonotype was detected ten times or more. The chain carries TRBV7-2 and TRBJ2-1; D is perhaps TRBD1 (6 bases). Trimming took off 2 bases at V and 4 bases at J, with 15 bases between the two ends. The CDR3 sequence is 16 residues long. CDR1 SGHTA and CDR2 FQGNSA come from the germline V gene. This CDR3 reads CASSLTSGTQYNEQFF. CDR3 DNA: TGTGCCAGCAGCTTAACCTCCGGGACACAATACAATGAGCAGTTCTTC.

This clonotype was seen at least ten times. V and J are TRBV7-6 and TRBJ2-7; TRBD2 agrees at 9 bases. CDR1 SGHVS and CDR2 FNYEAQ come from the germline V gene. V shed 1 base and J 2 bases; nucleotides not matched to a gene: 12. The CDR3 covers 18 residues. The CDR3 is CASSLGASGITGAYEQYF. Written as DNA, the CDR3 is TGTGCCAGCAGCTTAGGCGCTAGCGGGATCACGGGGGCCTACGAGCAGTACTTC.

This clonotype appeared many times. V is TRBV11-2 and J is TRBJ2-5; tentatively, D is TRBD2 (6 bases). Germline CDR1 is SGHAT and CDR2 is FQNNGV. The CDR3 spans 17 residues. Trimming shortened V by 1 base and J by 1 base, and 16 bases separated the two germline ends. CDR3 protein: CASSLGGGGLRQETQYF. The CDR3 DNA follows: TGTGCCAGCAGCTTAGGGGGAGGTGGGCTACGCCAAGAGACCCAGTACTTC.

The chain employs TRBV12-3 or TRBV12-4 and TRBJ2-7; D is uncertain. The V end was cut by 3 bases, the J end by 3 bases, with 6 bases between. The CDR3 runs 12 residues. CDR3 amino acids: CASSFSNYEQYF. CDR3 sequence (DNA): TGTGCCAGCAGTTTTTCAAACTACGAGCAGTACTTC.

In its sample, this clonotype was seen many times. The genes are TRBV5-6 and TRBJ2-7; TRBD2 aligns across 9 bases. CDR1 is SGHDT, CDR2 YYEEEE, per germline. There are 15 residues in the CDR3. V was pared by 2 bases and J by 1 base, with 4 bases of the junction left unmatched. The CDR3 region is CASSFGGRASYEQYF. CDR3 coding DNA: TGTGCCAGCAGCTTCGGCGGGAGGGCGTCCTACGAGCAGTACTTC.

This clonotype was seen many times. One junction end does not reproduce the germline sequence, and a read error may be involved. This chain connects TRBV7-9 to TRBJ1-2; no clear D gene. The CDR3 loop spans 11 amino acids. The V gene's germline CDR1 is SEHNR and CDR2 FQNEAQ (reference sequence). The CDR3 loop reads CASTLEGFGTF. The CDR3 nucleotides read TGTGCCAGCACCTTAGAAGGCTTTGGAACCTTC.

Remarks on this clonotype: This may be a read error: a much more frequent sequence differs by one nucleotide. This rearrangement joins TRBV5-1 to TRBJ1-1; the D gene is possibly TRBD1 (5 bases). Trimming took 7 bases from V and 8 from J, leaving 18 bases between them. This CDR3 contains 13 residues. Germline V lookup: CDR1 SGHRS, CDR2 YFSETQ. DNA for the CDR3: TGCGCCAGCGGGGAGGGGATAGGGGCCGAAGCTTTCTTT. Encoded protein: CASGEGIGAEAFF.